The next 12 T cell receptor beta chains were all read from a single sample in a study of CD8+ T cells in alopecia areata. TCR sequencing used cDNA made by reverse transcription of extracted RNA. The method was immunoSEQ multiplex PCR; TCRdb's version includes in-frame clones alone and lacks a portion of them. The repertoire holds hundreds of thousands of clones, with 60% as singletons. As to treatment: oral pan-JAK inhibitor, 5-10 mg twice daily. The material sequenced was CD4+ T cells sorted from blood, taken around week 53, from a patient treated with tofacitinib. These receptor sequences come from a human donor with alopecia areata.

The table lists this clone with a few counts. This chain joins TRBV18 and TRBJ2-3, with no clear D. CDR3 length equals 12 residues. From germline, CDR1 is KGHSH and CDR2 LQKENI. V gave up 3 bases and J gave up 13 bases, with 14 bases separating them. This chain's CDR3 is CASSPAPYPEYF. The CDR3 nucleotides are TGTGCCAGCTCACCGGCACCGTATCCTGAGTATTTT.

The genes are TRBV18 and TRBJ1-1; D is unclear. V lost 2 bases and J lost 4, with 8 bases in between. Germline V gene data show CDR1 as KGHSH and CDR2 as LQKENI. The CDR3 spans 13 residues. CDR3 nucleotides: TGTGCCAGCTCACCAAATGAGGGCACTGAAGCTTTCTTT. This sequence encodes CASSPNEGTEAFF.

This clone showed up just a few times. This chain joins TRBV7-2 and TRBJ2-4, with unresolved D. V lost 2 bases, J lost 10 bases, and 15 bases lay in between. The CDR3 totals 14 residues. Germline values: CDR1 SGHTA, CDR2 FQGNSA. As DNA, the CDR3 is TGTGCCAGCAGCTTACCAGACGGGCTAAGAATTCAGTACTTC. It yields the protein CASSLPDGLRIQYF.

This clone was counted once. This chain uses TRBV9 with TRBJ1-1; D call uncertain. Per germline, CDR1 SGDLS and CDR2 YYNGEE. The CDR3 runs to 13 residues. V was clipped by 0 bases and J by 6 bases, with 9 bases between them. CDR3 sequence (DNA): TGTGCCAGCAGCGTAGGGGGTGAAGCTGAAGCTTTCTTT. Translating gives CASSVGGEAEAFF.

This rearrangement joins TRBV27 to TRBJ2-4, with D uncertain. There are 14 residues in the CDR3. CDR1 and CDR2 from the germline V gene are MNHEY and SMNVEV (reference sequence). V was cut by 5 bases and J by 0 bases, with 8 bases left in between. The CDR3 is CASSRLVAKNIQYF. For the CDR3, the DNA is TGTGCCAGCAGTCGACTTGTAGCCAAAAACATTCAGTACTTC.

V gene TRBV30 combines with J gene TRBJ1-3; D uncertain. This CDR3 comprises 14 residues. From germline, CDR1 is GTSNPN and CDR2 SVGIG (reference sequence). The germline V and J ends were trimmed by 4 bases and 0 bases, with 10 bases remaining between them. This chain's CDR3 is CAWKLPNSGNTIYF. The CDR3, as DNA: TGTGCCTGGAAGCTTCCTAACTCTGGAAACACCATATATTTT.

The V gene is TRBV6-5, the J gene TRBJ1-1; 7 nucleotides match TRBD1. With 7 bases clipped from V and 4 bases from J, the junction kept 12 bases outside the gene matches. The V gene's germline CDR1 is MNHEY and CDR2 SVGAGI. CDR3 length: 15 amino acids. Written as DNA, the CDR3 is TGTGCCAGCAAACCCTCAGGGGGGACGGGCACTGAAGCTTTCTTT. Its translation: CASKPSGGTGTEAFF.

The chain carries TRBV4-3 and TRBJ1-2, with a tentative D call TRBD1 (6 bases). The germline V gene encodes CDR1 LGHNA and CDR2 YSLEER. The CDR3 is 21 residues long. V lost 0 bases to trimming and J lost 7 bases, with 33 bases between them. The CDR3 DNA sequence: TGCGCCAGCAGCCAAGATTTACCGGGCATCGCAGAAGGGGGGATAATTCGTGGCTACACCTTC. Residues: CASSQDLPGIAEGGIIRGYTF.

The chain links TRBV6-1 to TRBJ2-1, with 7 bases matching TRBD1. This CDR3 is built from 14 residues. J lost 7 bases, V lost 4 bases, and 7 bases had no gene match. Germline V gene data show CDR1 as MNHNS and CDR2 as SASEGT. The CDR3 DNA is TGTGCCAGCAGTGCGGCCAGGGGGATGAATGAGCAGTTCTTC. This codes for CASSAARGMNEQFF.

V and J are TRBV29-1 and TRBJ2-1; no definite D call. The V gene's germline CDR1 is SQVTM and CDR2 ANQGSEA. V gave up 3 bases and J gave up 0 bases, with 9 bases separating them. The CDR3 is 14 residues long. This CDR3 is CSVDHGGSYNEQFF. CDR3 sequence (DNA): TGCAGCGTTGACCACGGCGGCTCCTACAATGAGCAGTTCTTC.

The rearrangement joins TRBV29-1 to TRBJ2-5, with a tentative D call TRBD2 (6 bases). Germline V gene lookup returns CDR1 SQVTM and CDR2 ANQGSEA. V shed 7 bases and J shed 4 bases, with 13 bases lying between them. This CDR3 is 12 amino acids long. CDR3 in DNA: TGCAGCGCCGACCGGGGGATAGAGACCCAGTACTTC. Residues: CSADRGIETQYF.

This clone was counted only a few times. CDR3 in amino acids: CASRPGQGREQYF. CDR3 nucleotides: TGTGCCAGCAGGCCGGGACAGGGGAGGGAGCAGTACTTC. The V gene is TRBV6-6, the J gene TRBJ2-7, with 10 bases fitting TRBD1. This CDR3 region has 13 residues. Germline values: CDR1 MNHNY, CDR2 SVGAGI (reference sequence). The V and J ends lost 6 bases and 7 bases, in that order; junction bases with no gene match: 6.